One T cell receptor beta chain is described in this entry. This CDR3 is 13 amino acids long. The germline V gene has CDR1 SNHLY and CDR2 FYNNEI. The germline V and J ends were trimmed by 8 bases and 2 bases, with 12 bases remaining between them. This record comes from a study of technical replicates of blood from a handful of donors. TCRdb keeps only in-frame clones here, not all; method: immunoSEQ multiplex PCR. The sample yields 65,000 to 80,000 clones, about 95% seen once. Sequenced sample: T cells isolated from PBMCs. V usage is TRBV2 and J usage is TRBJ1-2; D remains ambiguous. This receptor was taken from a human donor in good health. The CDR3 DNA reads as TGTGCCAGCTCTACAGAAAGAAACTATGGCTACACCTTC. Its translation is CASSTERNYGYTF.